Listed here is a single TCR beta chain. This clonotype turned up a few times. What this receptor recognizes is not known. Base qualities are missing; no much larger clone stands one base away. PBMCs were isolated by Ficoll-Paque density gradient centrifugation. From the cysteine through the phenylalanine, the CDR3 covers 15 amino acids. Just CDR3 DNA is preserved here, 45 bases in frame from base 1. Trimming takes 2 bases from V and 4 bases from J, and the germline ends sit 12 bases apart. CDR1 and CDR2 are read off the germline V gene as SGHTS and YDEGEE. The data derive from a study of T-cell memory formation after mild COVID-19 (dated by TCRdb to about 2021). Context from the whole study: TCR sequence clusters from the two donors were largely donor specific. In a couple of donors, T-cell clones that expanded and contracted after mild COVID-19 were tracked by sequencing TCRalpha and TCRbeta repertoires over time. Two young, previously healthy adult volunteers made up the cohort, one male and one female. The paper as a whole reports these results and caveats: The study covered only a couple of mild cases, and larger cohorts including severe cases with pre-infection samples were considered necessary. Contracting CD4+ clones were found mainly in CM and EM memory subsets, while CD8+ clones were enriched in EMRA. Some responding clones were found in pre-infection memory, which suggests that pre-existing cross-reactive memory T cells took part in the SARS-CoV-2 response. SARS-CoV-2 specificity was not confirmed for the second-wave clones peaking on day 37. Balanced CD4/CD8 phenotypes were observed for clones contracting from day 15 to 85, whereas a bias towards CD4+ was observed for a second wave of clones expanding from day 15 to 37.

TCRdb records Illumina NovaSeq 6000 as the sequencer. TCRalpha and TCRbeta cDNA libraries were built by 5'RACE with constant-segment primers, adding sample barcodes and unique molecular identifiers. Trizol reagent was used to extract RNA from every sample. Libraries were amplified in two PCR steps, with a second sample barcode and Illumina TruSeq adapters added in the second step. Libraries were sequenced on an Illumina NovaSeq with 2 x 150 bp paired-end reads. From the authors' description of their analysis: With migec v1.2.7, reads were demultiplexed and then collapsed into UMI-guided consensus sequences. Using mixcr v2.1.11, UMI consensuses were aligned to TRA and TRB V and J templates and then assembled into clonotypes. A clonotype was counted as expanded or contracted only if both edgeR and NoisET called the change significant, with noise models trained on biological replicates. For edgeR calls, the thresholds were a false discovery rate-adjusted p below 0.01 and a log2 fold-change of 1. As an exploratory analysis of dynamics, max-normalized trajectories of the 1000 most abundant clonotypes were examined with PCA combined with hierarchical clustering. The CD4 or CD8 phenotype of responding clones was assigned using the separately sequenced CD4+ and CD8+ repertoires. TCRdb's own reprocessing of the public reads used fastp at Q25 and MiXCR and kept productive beta chains. Merged by CDR3 protein, the rows form single entries marked with the most common genes and DNA. The V and J calls were not made by the authors but by TCRdb's processing. The sample records about 150,000 distinct CDR3 sequences, roughly 14% of which are singletons. 13% to 15% of the sample is held by the ten biggest clonotypes.

What was sequenced was PBMCs or a T cell subset sorted from them (not recorded which). This clonotype originated in an adult woman who had mild COVID-19 (a few samples of this study predate the infection). The sample titles of this study are shuffled in the database, so cell type and time point are left out; the donor was told from shared clones. The rearrangement joined TRBV5-8 to TRBJ2-2; too little of a D gene remains to name it. The CDR3 protein sequence reads: CASSFVPSVTGELFF. The DNA sequence reads TGTGCCAGCAGCTTCGTACCTTCAGTCACCGGGGAGCTGTTTTTT.